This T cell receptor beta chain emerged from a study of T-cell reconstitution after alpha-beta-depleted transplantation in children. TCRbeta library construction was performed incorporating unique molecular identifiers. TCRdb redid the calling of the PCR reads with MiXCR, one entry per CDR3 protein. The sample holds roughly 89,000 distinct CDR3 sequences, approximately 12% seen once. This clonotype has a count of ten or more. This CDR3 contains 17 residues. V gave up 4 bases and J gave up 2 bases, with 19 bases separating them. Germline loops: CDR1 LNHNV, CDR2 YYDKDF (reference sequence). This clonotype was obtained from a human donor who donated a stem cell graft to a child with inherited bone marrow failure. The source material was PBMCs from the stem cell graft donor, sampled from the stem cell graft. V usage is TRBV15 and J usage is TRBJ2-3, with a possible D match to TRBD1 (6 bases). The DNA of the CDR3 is TGTGCCACCAGCAACCTAGCAGGAAGGGGACACACAGATACGCAGTATTTT. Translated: CATSNLAGRGHTDTQYF.